These 21 T cell receptor beta chains were sequenced from one sample in a study of cytomegalovirus exposure and HLA in healthy donors. PCR amplification relied on 60 Vbeta primers (plus 13 Jbeta primers). The assay was immunoSEQ multiplex PCR, and TCRdb's table has in-frame clones only and misses some. The sample lists roughly 150,000 clones, roughly 80% seen once, with 4.1% in the top ten. The sequencing sample was made of PBMCs. The source of these receptors is a man aged 50 or older in good health and CMV-seropositive.

The CDR3 DNA reads TGTGCCAGCAGCTTAGGACTCCGGGCGGGTTCCTACAATGAGCAGTTCTTC. Encoded protein: CASSLGLRAGSYNEQFF. The chain employs TRBV7-6 and TRBJ2-1; tentative D call: TRBD2 (5 bases). This CDR3 has 17 amino acids. The V gene lost 1 base and the J gene lost 1 base, with 14 bases spanning the gap. Germline CDR1 SGHVS, CDR2 FNYEAQ. The variable domain in full, completed from reference TRBV7-6 and TRBJ2-1, reads GAGVSQSPRYKVTKRGQDVALRCDPISGHVSLYWYRQALGQGPEFLTYFNYEAQQDKSGLPNDRFSAERPEGSISTLTIQRTEQRDSAMYRCASSLGLRAGSYNEQFFGPGTRLTVL.

The chain uses TRBV7-9 and TRBJ1-1; 8 bases are shared with TRBD1. The germline CDR1 and CDR2 sequences are SEHNR and FQNEAQ (reference sequence). The CDR3 has 15 amino acids. The V gene end was trimmed by 5 bases and the J gene end by 5 bases; junction bases not matched to a gene: 10. The CDR3 here is CASSLPSTGVTEAFF. CDR3 nucleotides: TGTGCCAGCAGCCTACCATCGACAGGGGTAACTGAAGCTTTCTTT.

J is TRBJ2-1 and V is TRBV18; 8 bases fit TRBD1. The V gene end was trimmed by 4 bases and the J gene end by 0 bases; junction bases not matched to a gene: 5. Germline V gene lookup returns CDR1 KGHSH and CDR2 LQKENI. CDR3 size: 16 residues. The CDR3 loop is CASSLVGQGSYNEQFF. CDR3 nucleotides: TGTGCCAGCTCACTAGTCGGACAGGGCTCCTACAATGAGCAGTTCTTC.

This clone is a singleton in its sample. The J gene is TRBJ1-1, the V gene TRBV7-8; possible D gene TRBD1, 6 bases. Germline CDR1 and CDR2: SGHVS and FQNEAQ. The CDR3 extends over 15 amino acids. V lost 0 bases, J lost 4 bases, and 12 bases lay in between. This CDR3 is CASSLAGGQGTEAFF. CDR3 DNA: TGTGCCAGCAGCTTAGCCGGGGGGCAGGGCACTGAAGCTTTCTTT.

This clone was picked up one time. V usage is TRBV2 and J usage is TRBJ2-7; TRBD2 matches at 8 bases. V shed 7 bases, J shed 4 bases, and the junction held 9 bases outside the gene matches. This CDR3 has 14 residues. The germline gives CDR1 SNHLY, CDR2 FYNNEI. As DNA, the CDR3 is TGTGCCAGCACCGGGACTAGTGTTTCTTACGAGCAGTACTTC. Translation: CASTGTSVSYEQYF.

This chain uses TRBV7-6 with TRBJ2-5; TRBD2 matches 7 bases. The length of the CDR3 is 15 residues. The V segment lost 2 bases and the J segment 0 bases; nucleotides outside the gene matches: 3. Germline loops: CDR1 SGHVS, CDR2 FNYEAQ. The CDR3 DNA reads TGTGCCAGCAGCTTAAGCGGGACGTACCAAGAGACCCAGTACTTC. It specifies CASSLSGTYQETQYF.

V is TRBV30 and J is TRBJ2-1; D uncertain. Germline lookup yields CDR1 GTSNPN and CDR2 SVGIG (reference sequence). The CDR3 has 12 residues. V was clipped by 2 bases and J by 5 bases, with 7 bases between them. In DNA form, the CDR3 reads TGTGCCTGGAGTTCCGAGAACAATGAGCAGTTCTTC. Encoded protein: CAWSSENNEQFF.

This clone was found a few times. The gene calls are TRBV27 and TRBJ1-6; weak D call: TRBD1 (6 bases). CDR1 MNHEY and CDR2 SMNVEV come from the germline V gene (reference sequence). Between the trimmed V and J ends, which lost 6 bases and 8 bases, there was a span of 14 bases. This CDR3 is 14 amino acids long. In nucleotides, the CDR3 is TGTGCCAGCAGCCCAAGGGGGACCTATTCACCCCTCCACTTT. The encoded protein is CASSPRGTYSPLHF.

CDR3 in amino acids: CASSYSGGARGYTF. For the CDR3, the DNA is TGTGCCAGCAGTTACTCTGGGGGCGCAAGGGGCTACACCTTC. J is TRBJ1-2 and V is TRBV6-5; TRBD1 is a possible D gene (6 bases). Deletions cut 0 bases from V and 8 bases from J, with 13 bases between. Germline V CDR1 and CDR2: MNHEY, SVGAGI. The length of the CDR3 is 14 residues.

In nucleotides, the CDR3 is TGTGCCTGGAGTGTTAGGGACACTGAGACCCAGTACTTC. Its protein is CAWSVRDTETQYF. The chain recombines TRBV30 with TRBJ2-5; the D gene is possibly TRBD1 (6 bases). V lost 0 bases and J 5 bases, leaving 10 bases between the germline ends. Per the germline V gene, CDR1 is GTSNPN and CDR2 is SVGIG (reference sequence). The CDR3 consists of 13 residues. Combining the CDR3 with reference TRBV30 and TRBJ2-5 gives the whole variable domain SQTIHQWPATLVQPVGSPLSLECTVEGTSNPNLYWYRQAAGRGLQLLFYSVGIGQISSEVPQNLSASRPQDRQFILSSKKLLLSDSGFYLCAWSVRDTETQYFGPGTRLLVL.

This rearrangement joins TRBV30 to TRBJ1-5, with 7 bases that match TRBD1. The CDR3 has 15 amino acids. V shed 2 bases and J 3 bases; nucleotides not matched to a gene: 7. Germline V gene lookup returns CDR1 GTSNPN and CDR2 SVGIG (reference sequence). CDR3 coding DNA: TGTGCCTGGAGTAGGGCACAGGGGATCAATCAGCCCCAGCATTTT. It is translated as CAWSRAQGINQPQHF.

The chain carries TRBV28 and TRBJ2-7; TRBD1 agrees at 8 bases. Germline CDR1 and CDR2: MDHEN and SYDVKM. The CDR3 consists of 15 residues. V shed 6 bases, J shed 2 bases, and the junction held 9 bases outside the gene matches. This chain's CDR3 is CASSYRDRPTYEQYF. CDR3 sequence (DNA): TGTGCCAGCAGCTACCGGGACAGGCCTACCTACGAGCAGTACTTC.

V is TRBV7-8 and J is TRBJ2-2; 8 bases fit TRBD1. CDR1 SGHVS and CDR2 FQNEAQ come from the germline V gene. The CDR3 length is 14 residues. V was pared by 6 bases and J by 3 bases, with 3 bases of the junction left unmatched. The CDR3 coding sequence is TGTGCCAGCAGGCAGGGGGCACACACCGGGGAGCTGTTTTTT. Amino acid sequence: CASRQGAHTGELFF.

The V and J genes are TRBV27 and TRBJ2-2; weak D call: TRBD2 (5 bases). Trimming pared 1 base from V and 3 bases from J, leaving 9 bases between. CDR3 length: 15 amino acids. The V gene's germline CDR1 is MNHEY and CDR2 SMNVEV (reference sequence). CDR3 sequence: CASSLFPGYTGELFF. The DNA of the CDR3 is TGTGCCAGCAGTTTATTTCCGGGATACACCGGGGAGCTGTTTTTT.

V gene TRBV5-4 combines with J gene TRBJ1-2; TRBD1 agrees at 12 bases. Germline lookup yields CDR1 SGHNT and CDR2 YYREEE (reference sequence). The CDR3 loop spans 19 amino acids. J lost 4 bases, V lost 0 bases, and 13 bases had no gene match. CDR3 sequence reads: CASSLAMGQGAIFTYGYTF. CDR3 bases: TGTGCCAGCAGCTTGGCCATGGGACAGGGGGCAATATTTACCTATGGCTACACCTTC.

This clone has just a few counts. The chain joins TRBV7-2 to TRBJ1-5, with D maybe TRBD1 (5 bases). Per germline, CDR1 SGHTA and CDR2 FQGNSA. Deletions cut 5 bases from V and 4 bases from J, with 9 bases between. The CDR3 extends over 13 amino acids. The CDR3 DNA is TGTGCCAGCAGCGCGGACACTAATCAGCCCCAGCATTTT. Amino acids: CASSADTNQPQHF.

The CDR3 DNA sequence: TGTGCCTGGAACGGCAGGGCCGGAAAGGGAAACACCATATATTTT. Protein: CAWNGRAGKGNTIYF. The chain is built from TRBV30 and TRBJ1-3; tentatively, D is TRBD1 (5 bases). V was trimmed by 4 bases and J by 4 bases, leaving 17 bases between them. Germline V lookup: CDR1 GTSNPN, CDR2 SVGIG (reference sequence). This CDR3 has 15 residues.

The CDR3 region is CASSLLAGVKDTQYF. In DNA, the CDR3 is TGTGCCAGCAGTTTGCTAGCGGGAGTTAAAGATACGCAGTATTTT. V is TRBV28 and J is TRBJ2-3; 10 bases line up with TRBD2. Germline CDR1 MDHEN, CDR2 SYDVKM. This CDR3 spans 15 amino acids. The junction had 5 bases not matched to a gene; V was cut back by 3 bases and J by 5 bases.

V usage is TRBV30 and J usage is TRBJ2-7, with D possibly TRBD1 on 6 matching bases. V was trimmed by 4 bases and J by 1 base, leaving 8 bases between them. Germline V CDR1 and CDR2: GTSNPN, SVGIG (reference sequence). The CDR3 is 12 residues long. The CDR3 loop is CAWNQGSYEQYF. In DNA form, the CDR3 reads TGTGCCTGGAACCAGGGGTCCTACGAGCAGTACTTC.

The chain is built from TRBV19 and TRBJ1-6, with a possible D match to TRBD1 (6 bases). Germline V CDR1 and CDR2: LNHDA, SQIVND (reference sequence). CDR3 length equals 14 residues. V shed 3 bases and J shed 7 bases, with 10 bases lying between them. The CDR3 here is CASSMERGNSPLHF. The CDR3 nucleotides read TGTGCCAGTAGTATGGAGAGGGGGAATTCACCCCTCCACTTT.

The genes are TRBV7-3 and TRBJ2-2, with no clear D. With 2 bases removed from V and 7 bases from J, the gap between germline ends came to 8 bases. This CDR3 region has 13 residues. CDR1 and CDR2 from the germline V gene are SGHTA and FQGTGA. CDR3 sequence reads: CASSLSAVGELFF. Here the CDR3 DNA reads TGTGCCAGCAGCTTATCGGCGGTCGGGGAGCTGTTTTTT. Looking up the rest from reference TRBV7-3 and TRBJ2-2 gives the full variable domain: GAGVSQTPSNKVTEKGKYVELRCDPISGHTALYWYRQSLGQGPEFLIYFQGTGAADDSGLPNDRFFAVRPEGSVSTLKIQRTERGDSAVYLCASSLSAVGELFFGEGSRLTVL.